This TCR beta chain was captured in a study of blood T cells in healthy people across ages. Overall study findings and caveats: Researchers judged that diversity estimates from one million T cells fell short of true values.

A second PCR, run for roughly 7 to 12 cycles, used a sample-barcoded 5' primer plus a J-beta primer mix. Each cDNA molecule, via a template-switch adaptor with 12 random nucleotides, was tagged. TCRdb itself ran the 5' RACE reads through MiXCR, one entry per CDR3 protein. Of 1,500,000 or so distinct CDR3 sequences in the sample, 59% were seen once. Trimming pared 3 bases from V and 2 bases from J, leaving 6 bases between. Germline V lookup: CDR1 SNHLY, CDR2 FYNNEI. The CDR3 has 13 residues. This clonotype was observed a handful of times. The antigen is not known. The V and J genes are TRBV2 and TRBJ2-3; D not resolved. This clonotype was obtained from a young man in good health. Sequenced material: blood. The CDR3 DNA is TGTGCCAGCAGTGAGCTCCCCACAGATACGCAGTATTTT. Translated: CASSELPTDTQYF.